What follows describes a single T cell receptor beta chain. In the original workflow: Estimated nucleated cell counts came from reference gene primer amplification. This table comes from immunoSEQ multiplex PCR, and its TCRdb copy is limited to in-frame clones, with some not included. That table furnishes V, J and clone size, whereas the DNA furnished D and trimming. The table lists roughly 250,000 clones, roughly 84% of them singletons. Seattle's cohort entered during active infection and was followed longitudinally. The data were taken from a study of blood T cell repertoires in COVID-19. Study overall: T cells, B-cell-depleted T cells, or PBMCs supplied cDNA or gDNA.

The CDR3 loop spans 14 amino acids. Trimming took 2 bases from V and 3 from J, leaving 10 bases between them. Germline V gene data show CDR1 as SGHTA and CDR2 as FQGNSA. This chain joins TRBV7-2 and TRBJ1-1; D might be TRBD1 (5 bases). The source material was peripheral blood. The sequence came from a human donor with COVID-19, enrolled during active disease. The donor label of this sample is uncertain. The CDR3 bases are TGTGCCAGCAGCTTATCGACAGTCTACACTGAAGCTTTCTTT. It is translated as CASSLSTVYTEAFF. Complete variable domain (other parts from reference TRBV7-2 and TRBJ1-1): GAGVSQSPSNKVTEKGKDVELRCDPISGHTALYWYRQSLGQGLEFLIYFQGNSAPDKSGLPSDRFSAERTGGSVSTLTIQRTQQEDSAVYLCASSLSTVYTEAFFGQGTRLTVV.